The entry below gives a single TCR beta chain sequence along with its context. As yet, its antigen is unknown. The data derive from a study of T cell responses to AZD1222 COVID-19 vaccine. Whole-study findings and limits: Unmutated variant regions reportedly attract nearly half of all spike-specific TCRs.

Clones were read by immunoSEQ multiplex PCR, and TCRdb kept only the in-frame ones, dropping some. The data show 150,000 to 200,000 clones, approximately 94% seen once. The V end lost 5 bases, the J end lost 2 bases, and 9 bases lay between the germline ends. The CDR3 has 13 amino acids. Germline V gives CDR1 LNHDA, CDR2 SQIVND (reference sequence). This TCR came from an adult who received the MenACWY meningococcal vaccine as a control. The starting material was peripheral blood, obtained 28 days after the second dose of the MenACWY control vaccine. The V and J genes are TRBV19 and TRBJ2-5; a weak D match, TRBD2 (6 bases). CDR3 sequence reads: CASSFGGQETQYF. In nucleotides, the CDR3 is TGTGCCAGTAGTTTCGGAGGGCAAGAGACCCAGTACTTC.